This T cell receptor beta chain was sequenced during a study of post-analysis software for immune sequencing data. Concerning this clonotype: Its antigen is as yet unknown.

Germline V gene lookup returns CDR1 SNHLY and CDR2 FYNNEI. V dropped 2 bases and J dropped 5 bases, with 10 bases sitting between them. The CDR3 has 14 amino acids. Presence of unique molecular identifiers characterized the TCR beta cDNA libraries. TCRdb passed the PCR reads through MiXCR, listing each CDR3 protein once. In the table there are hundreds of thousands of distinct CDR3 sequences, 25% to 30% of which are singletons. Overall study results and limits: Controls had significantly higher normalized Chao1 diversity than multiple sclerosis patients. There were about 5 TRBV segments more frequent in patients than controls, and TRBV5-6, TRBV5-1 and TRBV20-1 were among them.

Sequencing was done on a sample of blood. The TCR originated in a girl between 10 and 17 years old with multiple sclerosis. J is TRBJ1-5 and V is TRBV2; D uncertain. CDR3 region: CASSERARYQPQHF. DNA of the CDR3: TGTGCCAGCAGTGAAAGGGCGAGGTATCAGCCCCAGCATTTT. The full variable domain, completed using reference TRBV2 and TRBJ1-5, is EPEVTQTPSHQVTQMGQEVILRCVPISNHLYFYWYRQILGQKVEFLVSFYNNEISEKSEIFDDQFSVERPDGSNFTLKIRSTKLEDSAMYFCASSERARYQPQHFGDGTRLSIL.